A single sample is the source of the 28 T cell receptor beta chains below, sequenced in a study of T cells in Graves' hyperthyroidism and ophthalmopathy. Amplification targeted TCR beta CDR3 regions from RNA transcripts. First-round RT-PCR of the TCR CDR3 relied on the HTBI primer set. One entry per CDR3 protein results from TCRdb running MiXCR on the multiplex PCR reads. This table holds fewer than 500,000 distinct CDR3 sequences, approximately 14% found once. Sequenced input: blood. Every receptor here comes from a man between 18 and 35 years old with Graves' ophthalmopathy.

The chain recombines TRBV10-2 with TRBJ2-2; D not resolved. This CDR3 contains 13 residues. Germline CDR1 WSHSY, CDR2 SAAADI. Trimming took 6 bases from V and 6 from J, leaving 11 bases between them. The CDR3 DNA follows: TGCGCCAGCAGACGAACCGCCCCCGGGGAGCTGTTTTTT. It codes for CASRRTAPGELFF.

Ten or more counts support this clonotype. The rearrangement joins TRBV15 to TRBJ2-7, with 8 bases lining up with TRBD2. With V trimmed by 0 bases and J by 4 bases, 5 bases remained unmatched. This CDR3 is built from 15 residues. Germline V gene data show CDR1 as LNHNV and CDR2 as YYDKDF (reference sequence). DNA of the CDR3: TGTGCCACCAGCAGAGATCGGGGACTAGGGTACGAGCAGTACTTC. Protein: CATSRDRGLGYEQYF.

The sample holds many counts of this clonotype. CDR3 bases: TGTGCCATCAATGGGGAGAACACCGGGGAGCTGTTTTTT. Translated: CAINGENTGELFF. V gene TRBV10-3 combines with J gene TRBJ2-2; D call uncertain. This CDR3 is 13 amino acids long. Germline CDR1 is ENHRY and CDR2 is SYGVKD. Trimming shortened V by 7 bases and J by 1 base, and 7 bases separated the two germline ends.

In this sample, this clonotype turned up many times. This chain links TRBV20-1 with TRBJ1-4, with D perhaps matching TRBD1 (5 bases). CDR1 and CDR2 from the germline V gene are DFQATT and SNEGSKA (reference sequence). V gave up 0 bases and J gave up 5 bases, with 13 bases separating them. The CDR3 covers 15 residues. CDR3 loop: CSAREGPALNEKLFF. The CDR3 region has the DNA TGCAGTGCTAGAGAGGGGCCAGCTTTGAATGAAAAACTGTTTTTT.

This clonotype was recorded a few times. This chain connects TRBV30 to TRBJ2-5; 10 bases map to TRBD1. The junction had 14 bases not matched to a gene; V was cut back by 3 bases and J by 4 bases. Germline V gives CDR1 GTSNPN, CDR2 SVGIG (reference sequence). This CDR3 contains 17 residues. CDR3 in DNA: TGTGCCTGGAGAAACACCCTCGGGACAGGGGTTGGAGAGACCCAGTACTTC. This codes for CAWRNTLGTGVGETQYF.

In its sample, this clonotype was seen many times. The gene calls are TRBV12-5 and TRBJ2-5, with 10 bases fitting TRBD2. Germline CDR1 reads LGHNT; CDR2 reads FRNRAP. CDR3 length: 16 residues. The junction had 10 bases not matched to a gene; V was cut back by 4 bases and J by 5 bases. For the CDR3, the DNA is TGTGCTAGTGGTTCCGACCGCACAGCGGGGGGGGAGACCCAGTACTTC. As protein: CASGSDRTAGGETQYF. The full variable domain, its missing parts supplied by reference TRBV12-5 and TRBJ2-5, is DARVTQTPRHKVTEMGQEVTMRCQPILGHNTVFWYRQTMMQGLELLAYFRNRAPLDDSGMPKDRFSAEMPDATLATLKIQPSEPRDSAVYFCASGSDRTAGGETQYFGPGTRLLVL.

This clonotype was seen a handful of times. The chain recombines TRBV5-1 with TRBJ2-2; perhaps TRBD1 as D (5 bases). CDR1 and CDR2 (germline): SGHRS, YFSETQ. V lost 2 bases and J lost 6, with 11 bases in between. The CDR3 consists of 14 residues. As DNA, the CDR3 is TGCGCCAGCAGCTTCGGAAGGACATCCGGGGAGCTGTTTTTT. Its translation is CASSFGRTSGELFF.

This clonotype appeared a few times. The rearrangement uses TRBV3-1 and TRBJ2-2, with unresolved D. The CDR3 spans 13 residues. The V and J ends lost 4 bases and 6 bases respectively, with 9 bases between them. CDR1 LGHDT and CDR2 YNNKEL come from the germline V gene (reference sequence). In DNA, the CDR3 is TGTGCCAGCAGCCTCATCGGTTCCGGGGAGCTGTTTTTT. It yields the protein CASSLIGSGELFF.

This clonotype was seen ten or more times. This chain connects TRBV20-1 to TRBJ2-3; possibly TRBD1 or TRBD2 for D (6 bases each). This CDR3 comprises 15 residues. Per germline, CDR1 DFQATT and CDR2 SNEGSKA (reference sequence). The germline V and J ends were trimmed by 6 bases and 1 base, with 17 bases remaining between them. In nucleotides, the CDR3 is TGCAGTGCAGGAGGGGGGCTTCTTGGCACAGATACGCAGTATTTT. It encodes CSAGGGLLGTDTQYF.

This clonotype has a count of ten or more. The chain couples TRBV9 to TRBJ1-6; D possibly corresponds to TRBD1 (5 bases). This CDR3 contains 16 residues. Germline V gene data show CDR1 as SGDLS and CDR2 as YYNGEE. With 3 bases removed from V and 9 bases from J, the gap between germline ends came to 19 bases. This CDR3 is CASSDSRQRAASPLHF. The DNA of the CDR3 is TGTGCCAGCAGCGACAGCAGACAGCGAGCGGCTTCACCCCTCCACTTT.

This clonotype has a count of ten or more. This chain uses TRBV29-1 with TRBJ1-1, with D possibly TRBD1 on 5 matching bases. This CDR3 has 13 residues. The germline V gene has CDR1 SQVTM and CDR2 ANQGSEA. Trimming left V 3 bases short and J 3 bases short, with 11 bases between. The CDR3: CSVETQADTEAFF. In nucleotides, the CDR3 is TGCAGCGTTGAGACACAGGCCGACACTGAAGCTTTCTTT.

This clonotype has a count of ten or more. The gene calls are TRBV2 and TRBJ1-2; tentatively, D is TRBD1 (5 bases). Trimming took 2 bases from V and 7 from J, leaving 11 bases between them. The germline V gene encodes CDR1 SNHLY and CDR2 FYNNEI. CDR3 length: 13 residues. CDR3 coding DNA: TGTGCCAGCAGTGAAATCGGAAGGGGTGGCTACACCTTC. The encoded protein is CASSEIGRGGYTF.

This clonotype has ten or more counts. The chain combines TRBV5-6 with TRBJ1-1; D is undetermined. With 0 bases removed from V and 6 bases from J, the gap between germline ends came to 9 bases. Germline-derived CDR1 and CDR2 are SGHDT and YYEEEE. This CDR3 has 13 residues. The chain's CDR3 is CASSLGVIPEAFF. For the CDR3, the DNA is TGTGCCAGCAGCTTGGGGGTGATACCTGAAGCTTTCTTT.

This clonotype was observed once. A much larger clone lies a single base off, so this may be a read error. This chain uses TRBV27 with TRBJ2-1, with D possibly TRBD2 on 5 matching bases. This CDR3 is built from 16 residues. Looked up from germline, CDR1 is MNHEY and CDR2 is SMNVEV (reference sequence). The CDR3 nucleotides read TGTGCCGGCAGTTTATCAAGCGGAGGCTCCTACAATGAGCAGTTCTTC. Protein product: CAGSLSSGGSYNEQFF.

The table lists this clonotype with a few counts. This chain connects TRBV9 to TRBJ2-5; no clear D. V was pared by 3 bases and J by 5 bases, with 8 bases between. The CDR3 spans 12 residues. From germline, CDR1 is SGDLS and CDR2 YYNGEE. This CDR3 is CASSAPTETQYF. DNA for the CDR3: TGTGCCAGCAGCGCTCCGACGGAGACCCAGTACTTC.

The table lists this clonotype with many counts. The chain is built from TRBV2 and TRBJ2-1, with 7 bases identical to TRBD1. Germline CDR1 SNHLY, CDR2 FYNNEI. After removal of 7 bases from V and 6 bases from J, the junction contained 3 bases not matched to a gene. This CDR3 region has 12 residues. CDR3 loop: CASKGQVNEQFF. The CDR3 region has the DNA TGTGCCAGCAAAGGACAGGTCAATGAGCAGTTCTTC.

This clonotype has only a few counts. The rearrangement joins TRBV18 to TRBJ2-3; 11 bases map to TRBD2. With 6 bases clipped from V and 4 bases from J, the junction kept 12 bases outside the gene matches. Germline V gene data show CDR1 as KGHSH and CDR2 as LQKENI. This CDR3 spans 17 amino acids. CDR3 nucleotides: TGTGCCAGCTCTCTAGAGACTAGCGGGACCGATTCAGATACGCAGTATTTT. As protein: CASSLETSGTDSDTQYF.

This clonotype was seen only a few times. No conserved phenylalanine or tryptophan ends this CDR3, so it is likely a read error. The chain couples TRBV6-5 to TRBJ2-3; D may be TRBD1 or TRBD2 (5 bases each). Germline assignment: CDR1 MNHEY and CDR2 SVGAGI. V was shortened by 0 bases and J by 0 bases, with 13 bases between the two germline ends. There are 17 residues in the CDR3. The CDR3: CASSYSPYRTSTDTQYL. The CDR3 DNA follows: TGTGCCAGCAGTTACTCTCCTTACAGGACTAGCACAGATACGCAGTATCTT.

The V and J genes are TRBV14 and TRBJ2-7; D is possibly TRBD1 (6 bases). Deletions cut 4 bases from V and 3 bases from J, with 13 bases between. From germline, CDR1 is SGHDN and CDR2 FVKESK. This CDR3 region has 14 residues. The CDR3 DNA is TGTGCCAGCAGCCTCCGGGACAACTACTACGAGCAGTACTTC. Protein: CASSLRDNYYEQYF.

This clonotype has at least ten counts. DNA of the CDR3: TGTGCCAGCAGCTTAGCTACAGGGGTGTACTATGGCTACACCTTC. This translates into CASSLATGVYYGYTF. J is TRBJ1-2 and V is TRBV7-9; 7 bases are shared with TRBD1. Germline assignment: CDR1 SEHNR and CDR2 FQNEAQ (reference sequence). J gave up 3 bases and V 0 bases, and 4 bases lay outside the gene matches. CDR3 length: 15 amino acids.

This clonotype was seen only a few times. The chain carries TRBV24-1 and TRBJ2-1, with TRBD1 as a possible D gene (6 bases). This CDR3 comprises 17 residues. Germline V CDR1 and CDR2: KGHDR, SFDVKD. V was clipped by 5 bases and J by 0 bases, with 16 bases between them. As DNA, the CDR3 is TGTGCCACCAGTGTGAGACAGGCCCTTAGCTCCTACAATGAGCAGTTCTTC. Translated: CATSVRQALSSYNEQFF.

In its sample, this clonotype was seen many times. The gene calls are TRBV12-3 or TRBV12-4 and TRBJ2-3; D ambiguous. Trimming pared 0 bases from V and 6 bases from J, leaving 4 bases between. The CDR3 has 12 amino acids. Here the CDR3 reads CASSLARDTQYF. CDR3 coding DNA: TGTGCCAGCAGTTTAGCGCGGGATACGCAGTATTTT.

The chain recombines TRBV13 with TRBJ2-5; TRBD1 aligns across 8 bases. J lost 4 bases, V lost 5 bases, and 21 bases had no gene match. Germline V CDR1 and CDR2: PRHDT, FYEKMQ (reference sequence). The CDR3 covers 19 residues. The CDR3 is CASSIRTGFESSSAETQYF. The CDR3 bases are TGTGCCAGCAGCATCCGGACAGGGTTTGAATCTTCCAGCGCAGAGACCCAGTACTTC.

This clonotype was seen repeatedly, ten times or more. The V gene is TRBV5-1, the J gene TRBJ2-3; D is possibly TRBD2 (5 bases). Trimming stripped 5 bases from V and 2 bases from J, with 15 bases between. The CDR3 extends over 15 amino acids. CDR1 and CDR2 (germline): SGHRS, YFSETQ. The chain's CDR3 is CASRPLDGNTDTQYF. CDR3 in DNA: TGCGCCAGCAGACCCCTAGACGGGAACACAGATACGCAGTATTTT.

This clonotype has a count of ten or more. This chain joins TRBV10-2 and TRBJ1-1; D remains unclear. This CDR3 has 14 amino acids. The V end was cut by 7 bases, the J end by 2 bases, with 14 bases between. Per germline, CDR1 WSHSY and CDR2 SAAADI. CDR3 nucleotide sequence: TGCGCCAGCAATTTTCCGGCAGCTAACACTGAAGCTTTCTTT. Translation gives CASNFPAANTEAFF.

This clonotype was counted many times. V gene TRBV7-8 combines with J gene TRBJ1-3; 10 bases match TRBD1. This CDR3 spans 15 amino acids. The V and J ends lost 5 bases and 2 bases, in that order; junction bases with no gene match: 3. Germline assignment: CDR1 SGHVS and CDR2 FQNEAQ. CDR3 sequence: CASSAGTGAGNTIYF. CDR3 nucleotide sequence: TGTGCCAGCAGCGCTGGGACAGGGGCTGGAAACACCATATATTTT.

This clonotype was observed many times. The rearrangement links TRBV30 to TRBJ2-1; D is uncertain. The germline gives CDR1 GTSNPN, CDR2 SVGIG (reference sequence). The V and J ends lost 0 bases and 0 bases respectively, with 9 bases between them. This CDR3 comprises 15 residues. The chain's CDR3 is CAWSVPARSYNEQFF. CDR3 sequence (DNA): TGTGCCTGGAGTGTCCCGGCCCGCTCCTACAATGAGCAGTTCTTC.

The sample holds many counts of this clonotype. The chain couples TRBV24-1 to TRBJ2-5, with 9 positions matching TRBD1. The ends lost 5 bases at V and 2 bases at J; junction bases unmatched: 5. Germline-derived CDR1 and CDR2 are KGHDR and SFDVKD. The CDR3 contains 15 residues. The CDR3 spells CATSALGTGQETQYF. The CDR3 coding sequence is TGTGCCACCAGTGCCTTAGGGACAGGGCAAGAGACCCAGTACTTC.